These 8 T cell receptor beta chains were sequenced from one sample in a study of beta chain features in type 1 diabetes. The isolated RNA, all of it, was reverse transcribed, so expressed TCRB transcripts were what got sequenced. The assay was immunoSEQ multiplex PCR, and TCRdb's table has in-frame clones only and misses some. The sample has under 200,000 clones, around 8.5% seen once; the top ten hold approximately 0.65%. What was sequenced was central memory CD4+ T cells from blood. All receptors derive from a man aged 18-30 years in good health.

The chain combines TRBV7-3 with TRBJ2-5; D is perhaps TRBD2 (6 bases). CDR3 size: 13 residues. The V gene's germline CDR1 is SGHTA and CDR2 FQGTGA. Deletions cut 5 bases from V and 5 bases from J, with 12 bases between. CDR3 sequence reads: CASSRLEGETQYF. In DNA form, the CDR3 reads TGTGCCAGCAGCCGACTAGAAGGGGAGACCCAGTACTTC.

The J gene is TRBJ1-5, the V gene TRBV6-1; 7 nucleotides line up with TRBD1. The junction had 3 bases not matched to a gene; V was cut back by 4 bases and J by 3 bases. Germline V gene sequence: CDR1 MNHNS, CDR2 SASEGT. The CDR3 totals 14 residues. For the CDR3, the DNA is TGTGCCAGCAGTGGACAGGGTTACAATCAGCCCCAGCATTTT. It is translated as CASSGQGYNQPQHF.

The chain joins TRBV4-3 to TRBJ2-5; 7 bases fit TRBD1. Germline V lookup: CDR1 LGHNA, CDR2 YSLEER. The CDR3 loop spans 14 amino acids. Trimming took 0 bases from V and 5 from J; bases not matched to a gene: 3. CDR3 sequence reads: CASSQDTGVETQYF. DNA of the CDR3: TGCGCCAGCAGCCAAGATACAGGGGTGGAGACCCAGTACTTC.

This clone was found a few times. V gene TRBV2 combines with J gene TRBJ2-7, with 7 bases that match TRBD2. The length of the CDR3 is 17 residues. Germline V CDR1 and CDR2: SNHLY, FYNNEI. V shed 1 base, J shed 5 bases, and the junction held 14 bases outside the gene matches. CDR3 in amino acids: CASSEVGGVTSPNEQYF. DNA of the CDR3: TGTGCCAGCAGTGAAGTCGGCGGGGTGACTAGCCCAAACGAGCAGTACTTC.

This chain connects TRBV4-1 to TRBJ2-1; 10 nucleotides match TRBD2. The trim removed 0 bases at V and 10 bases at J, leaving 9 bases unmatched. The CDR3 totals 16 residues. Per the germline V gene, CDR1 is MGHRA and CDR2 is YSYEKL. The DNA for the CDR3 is TGCGCCAGCAGCCAAGATCGGATTAGCGGGGGGAACGAGCAGTTCTTC. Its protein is CASSQDRISGGNEQFF.

CDR3 nucleotides: TGTGCCAGCAGCCCAGCGGACGGGACAGGGGGCGCGAGGGGCTACACCTTC. The encoded protein is CASSPADGTGGARGYTF. V usage is TRBV11-2 and J usage is TRBJ1-2, with TRBD1 matching over 12 bases. V lost 5 bases to trimming and J lost 8 bases; unmatched junction nucleotides: 15. The CDR3 length is 17 residues. The germline V gene encodes CDR1 SGHAT and CDR2 FQNNGV.

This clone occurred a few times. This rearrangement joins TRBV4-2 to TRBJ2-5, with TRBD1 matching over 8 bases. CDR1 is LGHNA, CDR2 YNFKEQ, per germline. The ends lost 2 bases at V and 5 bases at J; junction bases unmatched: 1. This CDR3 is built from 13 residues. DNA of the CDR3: TGTGCCAGCAGCCAAACAGGGGGGGAGACCCAGTACTTC. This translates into CASSQTGGETQYF.

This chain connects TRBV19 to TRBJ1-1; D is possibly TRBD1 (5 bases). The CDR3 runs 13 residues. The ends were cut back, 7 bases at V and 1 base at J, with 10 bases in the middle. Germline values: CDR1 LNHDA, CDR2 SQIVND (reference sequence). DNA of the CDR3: TGTGCCAGTACCTCCGGACAGAACACTGAAGCTTTCTTT. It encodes CASTSGQNTEAFF.